The 25 T cell receptor beta chains below were found in one sample sequenced in a study of T-cell reconstitution after alpha-beta-depleted transplantation in children. As it was prepared, the TCRbeta library received unique molecular identifiers. TCRdb fed the PCR reads into MiXCR, producing one record per CDR3 protein. The sample holds around 580,000 distinct CDR3 sequences; approximately 30% are singletons and the top ten take 36%. The sample here was PBMCs, taken before TCRalphabeta/CD19-depleted stem cell transplant. The receptors stem from a boy less than two years old with Wiskott-Aldrich syndrome, due to receive a stem cell transplant.

The V gene is TRBV20-1, the J gene TRBJ2-1, with 13 bases identical to TRBD2. V shed 5 bases and J 7 bases; nucleotides not matched to a gene: 8. Germline V gives CDR1 DFQATT, CDR2 SNEGSKA (reference sequence). This CDR3 comprises 15 residues. The CDR3: CSALLAGGLVNEQFF. Written as DNA, the CDR3 is TGCAGTGCTTTACTAGCGGGAGGGCTAGTTAATGAGCAGTTCTTC.

The chain is built from TRBV20-1 and TRBJ1-2; a possible D gene is TRBD1 (5 bases). The V end was cut by 1 base, the J end by 7 bases, with 16 bases between. This CDR3 region has 14 residues. Germline V lookup: CDR1 DFQATT, CDR2 SNEGSKA (reference sequence). As DNA, the CDR3 is TGCAGTGCTAGAGTTTGGGGGGACCCGTCTGGCTACACCTTC. Its protein product is CSARVWGDPSGYTF.

This clonotype was seen more than once but under ten times. The chain couples TRBV10-3 to TRBJ2-2, with D possibly matching TRBD2 (6 bases). The CDR3 has 14 residues. CDR1 and CDR2 from the germline V gene are ENHRY and SYGVKD. Between the trimmed V and J ends, which lost 6 bases and 5 bases, there was a span of 13 bases. CDR3 protein: CAISGGLATGELFF. The CDR3 coding sequence is TGTGCCATCAGCGGGGGTCTAGCGACCGGGGAGCTGTTTTTT.

The chain carries TRBV5-1 and TRBJ2-5; 8 bases align to TRBD2. CDR3 length equals 16 residues. Per germline, CDR1 SGHRS and CDR2 YFSETQ. V shed 0 bases and J 2 bases; nucleotides not matched to a gene: 6. In DNA, the CDR3 is TGCGCCAGCAGCTTGGTAACTAGCGGACAACAAGAGACCCAGTACTTC. Its protein is CASSLVTSGQQETQYF.

This chain's CDR3 is CASSDVRGGTDTQYF. In DNA form, the CDR3 reads TGTGCCAGCAGTGATGTTAGGGGAGGCACAGATACGCAGTATTTT. The genes are TRBV6-1 and TRBJ2-3, with D possibly called TRBD1 or TRBD2 (5 bases each). This CDR3 is built from 15 residues. CDR1 MNHNS and CDR2 SASEGT come from the germline V gene. V shed 3 bases and J shed 1 base, with 11 bases lying between them.

This clonotype has just one count. The chain combines TRBV24-1 with TRBJ2-3; no reliable D call. Per germline, CDR1 KGHDR and CDR2 SFDVKD. V was shortened by 3 bases and J by 9 bases, with 9 bases between the two germline ends. CDR3 size: 12 residues. CDR3 bases: TGTGCCACCAGTGATCTTAGCCGCACGCAGTATTTT. This translates into CATSDLSRTQYF.

The V call is TRBV6-6, the J call TRBJ1-4; D gene unclear. Per germline, CDR1 MNHNY and CDR2 SVGAGI (reference sequence). The CDR3 covers 13 residues. The V gene lost 6 bases and the J gene lost 0 bases, with 5 bases spanning the gap. This CDR3 reads CASRGATNEKLFF. The CDR3 nucleotides are TGTGCCAGCAGGGGTGCAACTAATGAAAAACTGTTTTTT.

This sequence joins TRBV12-3 or TRBV12-4 and TRBJ2-5; possibly TRBD1 for D (5 bases). The V end lost 6 bases, the J end lost 4 bases, and 9 bases lay between the germline ends. This CDR3 is 12 amino acids long. CDR3 amino acids: CASRIRGETQYF. CDR3 nucleotides: TGTGCCAGCAGGATAAGGGGAGAGACCCAGTACTTC.

The chain is built from TRBV6-1 and TRBJ1-5; 7 bases map to TRBD1. Germline V gives CDR1 MNHNS, CDR2 SASEGT. The CDR3 has 14 residues. After removal of 5 bases from V and 3 bases from J, the junction contained 4 bases not matched to a gene. The CDR3 DNA reads TGTGCCAGCAGTCGACAGGGCCCCAATCAGCCCCAGCATTTT. Protein product: CASSRQGPNQPQHF.

The table lists this clonotype with a few counts. The V call is TRBV7-8, the J call TRBJ2-5; D might be TRBD1 or TRBD2, each matching 5 bases. Germline-derived CDR1 and CDR2 are SGHVS and FQNEAQ. The CDR3 runs to 15 residues. V lost 1 base and J 4 bases, leaving 13 bases between the germline ends. This CDR3 is CASSLVSGPGETQYF. The CDR3 nucleotides are TGTGCCAGCAGCTTAGTGTCGGGGCCTGGAGAGACCCAGTACTTC.

The sample holds a few counts of this clonotype. This chain connects TRBV10-3 to TRBJ1-1; a weak D match, TRBD1 (5 bases). Trimming cost V 6 bases and J 4 bases, with 9 bases left between them. The CDR3 spans 12 residues. CDR1 and CDR2 (germline): ENHRY, SYGVKD. The CDR3 nucleotides are TGTGCCATCAGGAGGGGTGGCACTGAAGCTTTCTTT. It specifies CAIRRGGTEAFF.

This clonotype has just a few counts. The chain is built from TRBV28 and TRBJ2-7, with D perhaps TRBD1 (7 bases). This CDR3 is built from 14 residues. Trimming removed 7 bases at V and 5 bases at J, with 18 bases between. Germline V gives CDR1 MDHEN, CDR2 SYDVKM. CDR3 sequence: CASTRRDSVNEQYF. The CDR3 DNA is TGTGCCAGCACTCGGAGGGACAGCGTAAACGAGCAGTACTTC. Full variable domain (outside the CDR3, taken from reference TRBV28 and TRBJ2-7): DVKVTQSSRYLVKRTGEKVFLECVQDMDHENMFWYRQDPGLGLRLIYFSYDVKMKEKGDIPEGYSVSREKKERFSLILESASTNQTSMYLCASTRRDSVNEQYFGPGTRLTVT.

The chain combines TRBV13 with TRBJ2-7; 13 positions match TRBD2. The CDR3 sequence is 15 residues long. The germline V gene has CDR1 PRHDT and CDR2 FYEKMQ (reference sequence). The V and J ends lost 2 bases and 4 bases, in that order; junction bases with no gene match: 2. The CDR3 DNA is TGTGCCAGCAGCTTACGGGGACTAGCGGGGTACGAGCAGTACTTC. This codes for CASSLRGLAGYEQYF.

This clonotype turned up a few times. The chain combines TRBV20-1 with TRBJ2-5; a possible D gene is TRBD2 (6 bases). V lost 7 bases and J lost 3, with 9 bases in between. Germline assignment: CDR1 DFQATT and CDR2 SNEGSKA (reference sequence). The CDR3 spans 11 residues. The CDR3, as DNA: TGCAGTGTAGGCGGGAAAGAGACCCAGTACTTC. Amino acid sequence: CSVGGKETQYF.

This clonotype was seen a few times. The chain combines TRBV28 with TRBJ2-5; no definite D call. The CDR3 contains 14 residues. Germline V gives CDR1 MDHEN, CDR2 SYDVKM. V was clipped by 3 bases and J by 5 bases, with 13 bases between them. In DNA, the CDR3 is TGTGCCAGCAGTTTTCCTCTGGCGCGGGAGACCCAGTACTTC. It encodes CASSFPLARETQYF.

The chain combines TRBV20-1 with TRBJ1-5, with D unclear. Germline V gene lookup returns CDR1 DFQATT and CDR2 SNEGSKA (reference sequence). Trimming took 2 bases from V and 0 from J, leaving 8 bases between them. This CDR3 spans 14 amino acids. The CDR3 spells CSARTQYSNQPQHF. As DNA, the CDR3 is TGCAGTGCTAGAACGCAGTATAGCAATCAGCCCCAGCATTTT.

This clonotype was observed a few times. This rearrangement joins TRBV9 to TRBJ2-2; 7 bases are shared with TRBD2. CDR3 length: 15 amino acids. Germline V gene data show CDR1 as SGDLS and CDR2 as YYNGEE. V lost 1 base and J lost 6; bases outside the gene matches: 6. CDR3 amino acids: CASSVQSGISGELFF. DNA for the CDR3: TGTGCCAGCAGCGTACAAAGCGGGATATCCGGGGAGCTGTTTTTT.

V is TRBV12-3 or TRBV12-4 and J is TRBJ2-5; D unclear. The CDR3 length is 14 residues. V lost 2 bases and J lost 4, with 11 bases in between. DNA of the CDR3: TGTGCCAGCAGTTTAACCGCGATGGGAGAGACCCAGTACTTC. It yields the protein CASSLTAMGETQYF.

The J gene is TRBJ1-3, the V gene TRBV28, with unresolved D. The V gene lost 0 bases and the J gene lost 4 bases, with 7 bases spanning the gap. In germline, CDR1 is MDHEN, CDR2 SYDVKM. The CDR3 is 14 amino acids. CDR3 loop: CASSLWGTGNTIYF. CDR3 DNA: TGTGCCAGCAGTTTATGGGGTACCGGAAACACCATATATTTT.

The chain is built from TRBV24-1 and TRBJ2-2; D unresolved. The CDR3 is 13 amino acids. Between the trimmed V and J ends, which lost 6 bases and 3 bases, there was a span of 7 bases. Germline lookup yields CDR1 KGHDR and CDR2 SFDVKD. This chain's CDR3 is CATSSGYTGELFF. CDR3 DNA: TGTGCCACCAGTTCCGGTTACACCGGGGAGCTGTTTTTT.

The J gene is TRBJ2-1, the V gene TRBV2; 11 bases fit TRBD2. V shed 2 bases, J shed 16 bases, and the junction held 4 bases outside the gene matches. The CDR3 has 12 amino acids. The V gene's germline CDR1 is SNHLY and CDR2 FYNNEI. CDR3 nucleotides: TGTGCCAGCAGTGAATTACTAGCGGGAGATTTCTTC. It codes for CASSELLAGDFF.

V is TRBV20-1 and J is TRBJ1-2; D gene unclear. V gave up 6 bases and J gave up 7 bases, with 9 bases separating them. The CDR3 runs to 10 residues. Germline-derived CDR1 and CDR2 are DFQATT and SNEGSKA (reference sequence). The CDR3, as DNA: TGCAGTGCCCAAGGCGGTGGCTACACCTTC. Residues: CSAQGGGYTF.

The gene calls are TRBV6-1 and TRBJ2-7; D uncertain. The V end lost 2 bases, the J end lost 1 base, and 6 bases lay between the germline ends. This CDR3 comprises 13 residues. CDR1 and CDR2 from the germline V gene are MNHNS and SASEGT. CDR3 nucleotides: TGTGCCAGCAGTGAAATCAGGTCCTACGAGCAGTACTTC. Residues: CASSEIRSYEQYF.

This chain uses TRBV6-1 with TRBJ2-7; unclear D gene. The germline CDR1 and CDR2 sequences are MNHNS and SASEGT. Trimming removed 6 bases from V and 1 base from J, with 13 bases in between. This CDR3 spans 14 amino acids. The CDR3 DNA sequence: TGTGCCAGCAGACCCAGTTGGGCGTCCTACGAGCAGTACTTC. Amino acid sequence: CASRPSWASYEQYF.

The CDR3 reads CASSLGTRAGELFF. The CDR3 bases are TGTGCCAGCAGTTTAGGGACGAGGGCCGGGGAGCTGTTTTTT. The chain recombines TRBV12-3 or TRBV12-4 with TRBJ2-2; weak D call: TRBD2 (5 bases). The length of the CDR3 is 14 residues. Trimming shortened V by 1 base and J by 6 bases, and 9 bases separated the two germline ends.